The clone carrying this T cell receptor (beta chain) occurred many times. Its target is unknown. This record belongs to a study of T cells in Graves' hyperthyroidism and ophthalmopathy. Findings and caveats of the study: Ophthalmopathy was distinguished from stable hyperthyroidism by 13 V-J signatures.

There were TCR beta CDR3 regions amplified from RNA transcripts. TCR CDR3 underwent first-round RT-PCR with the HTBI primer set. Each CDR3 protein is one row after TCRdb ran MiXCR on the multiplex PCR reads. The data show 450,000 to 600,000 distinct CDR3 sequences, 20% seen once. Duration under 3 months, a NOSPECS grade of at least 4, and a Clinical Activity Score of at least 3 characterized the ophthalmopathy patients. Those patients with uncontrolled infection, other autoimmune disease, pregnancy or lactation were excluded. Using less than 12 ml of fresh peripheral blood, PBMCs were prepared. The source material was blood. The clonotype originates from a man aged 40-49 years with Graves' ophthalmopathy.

The CDR3 protein is CASATGTSGSNEQFF. For the CDR3, the DNA is TGTGCCAGCGCGACCGGGACTAGCGGTTCCAATGAGCAGTTCTTC. V usage is TRBV2 and J usage is TRBJ2-1; TRBD2 aligns across 11 bases. Germline CDR1 is SNHLY and CDR2 is FYNNEI. The V segment lost 8 bases and the J segment 6 bases; nucleotides outside the gene matches: 9. The CDR3 is made up of 15 amino acids.